These T cell receptor beta chains were read from a single sample in a study of response to subunit inactivated influenza vaccine. From the RT-PCR reads, TCRdb called clonotypes with MiXCR, one entry per CDR3 protein. The sample contains approximately 700,000 distinct CDR3 sequences, 15% to 19% of which appear only once. The sequences come from PBMCs from blood, collected 11 to 12 days after vaccination. The receptor source for this set is a man aged 50 or older who received an inactivated influenza vaccine. Both conserved end residues are part of each CDR3. Each record gives: CDR3 length, V gene, clone size, CDR3 protein. Clone size is shown for a subset of rows, as once, few, many or a class of expanded clone.

length: 17; V: TRBV7-9; size: .; CDR3: CASSFSGGPTYTGELFF
length: 13; V: TRBV11-2; size: .; CDR3: CASSLEGMSEAFF
length: 14; V: TRBV4-2; size: few; CDR3: CASSQAGDIYGYTF
length: 15; V: TRBV6-1; size: .; CDR3: CASSESSGLQETQYF
length: 16; V: TRBV29-1; size: few; CDR3: CSARLTSGANTGELFF
length: 17; V: TRBV7-9; size: .; CDR3: CASSRVIGGGQSYEQYF
length: 12; V: TRBV10-3; size: few; CDR3: CAISDMDTEAFF
length: 14; V: TRBV20-1; size: many; CDR3: CSAYDRGLSYEQYF
length: 17; V: TRBV4-3; size: few; CDR3: CASSQEELGRGRNEQFF
length: 16; V: TRBV5-1; size: .; CDR3: CASSPPEGGGTDTQYF
length: 14; V: TRBV20-1; size: .; CDR3: CSARYRQGDEKLFF
length: 15; V: TRBV20-1; size: few; CDR3: CSARAGLAGGETQYF
length: 17; V: TRBV4-3; size: .; CDR3: CASSQGIRAGDSDGYTF
length: 15; V: TRBV28; size: few; CDR3: CASSPDSYSGNTIYF
length: 14; V: TRBV7-7; size: few; CDR3: CASSEYGPRGPQYF
length: 15; V: TRBV15; size: few; CDR3: CATSRRGYSYNEQFF
length: 15; V: TRBV29-1; size: .; CDR3: CSVNRWSEINYGYTF
length: 15; V: TRBV7-2; size: .; CDR3: CASSLRGREGDTQYF
length: 14; V: TRBV20-1; size: .; CDR3: CSALGPPAYNEQFF
length: 15; V: TRBV7-2; size: many; CDR3: CASSLAGISNQPQHF
length: 15; V: TRBV7-3; size: .; CDR3: CASSLQGGFTDTQYF
length: 16; V: TRBV6-1; size: .; CDR3: CASSERQSSYNSPLHF
length: 14; V: TRBV5-1; size: many; CDR3: CASSLELRDNEQFF
length: 16; V: TRBV20-1; size: .; CDR3: CSARYLLDTGNSPLHF
length: 12; V: TRBV6-2/TRBV6-3; size: .; CDR3: CASSPGDETQYF
length: 14; V: TRBV12-3/TRBV12-4; size: .; CDR3: CASSGPGGTGELFF
length: 12; V: TRBV5-5; size: few; CDR3: CASRLRAAEQYF
length: 14; V: TRBV5-1; size: .; CDR3: CASSLGDVAGEQFF
length: 15; V: TRBV5-5; size: .; CDR3: CASSFDGLGQETQYF
length: 15; V: TRBV20-1; size: .; CDR3: CSARDLRTANTEAFF
length: 13; V: TRBV3-1; size: .; CDR3: CASSQEVFETQYF
length: 14; V: TRBV5-5; size: .; CDR3: CASSFPGPPWEQYF
length: 12; V: TRBV30; size: few; CDR3: CAWSVGLGQQYF
length: 12; V: TRBV28; size: few; CDR3: CASSWGRDEQFF
length: 16; V: TRBV12-3/TRBV12-4; size: many; CDR3: CASRSGWAQGYNEQFF